This record concerns one TCR beta chain sequence. Its binding antigen is unknown. No much larger clonotype is one base removed from it; base qualities were not supplied. Following the manufacturer's recommendations, the immunoSEQ kit was used to generate TCR beta libraries from genomic DNA. To prepare libraries, a first multiplex PCR with proprietary primers was run, followed by a second PCR that added unique barcodes, and a bead cleanup was done after each round. Each sample batch included a kit-provided positive control reaction and a negative control reaction. The final libraries underwent checking on an Agilent 4200 TapeStation D1000 ScreenTape, volumetric pooling, and quantification by qPCR. Sequencing ran on an Illumina NextSeq500 with a MidOutput 150-cycle cartridge, using 156 Read1 and 15 Index1 cycles with kit custom primers. The pooled library was loaded at roughly 1 pM with about 20% PhiX control spiked in. On the study's bioinformatics: The vendor-processed data were analyzed in R, and a clonotype was defined as all T cells that share the same CDR3 nucleotide sequence. In the clone abundance analyses, frequencies were normalized to the 10,000 most abundant clones in each sample. Public T cell clones, which averaged fewer than five per sample, were excluded before analysis. Tumor-enriched and baseline blood-enriched clonotypes were defined by at least a 32-fold difference in abundance between compartments. A beta-binomial differential abundance model was used to identify clonotypes that were expanded or contracted between blood time points. Tumor-blood repertoire similarity was measured with the Baroni-Urbani and Buser coefficient, and groups were compared using two-tailed Wilcoxon tests in R. This immuneACCESS table, as held by TCRdb, lists in-frame sequences with V and J called but not all clones. Of the missing ones, under half trace to an unresolved V gene in checked studies; the others have no known cause. Clonal size and the V and J genes are those of that table, whereas D and trimming came from the DNA. This sample has over 60,000 clones in its table, and 70% to 80% of those were observed once. The top ten hold about 7% of the sample.

This record belongs to a study of radiation and T cells in renal cell carcinoma (dated by TCRdb to 2020 to 2021). In the study overall: The samples were drawn from a clinical trial, where primary renal cell carcinomas were treated with 15 Gy of stereotactic body radiation therapy and then removed by nephrectomy 4 weeks afterward. Across all 50 or so samples, around 4,000,000 unique CDR3 nucleotide sequences, encoding 2,658,974 unique CDR3 amino acid sequences, were identified. A total of 50 to 55 samples underwent TCR beta sequencing, made up of some 26 tumors and about 27 peripheral blood samples.

The CDR3 runs 13 residues from the cysteine to the phenylalanine. The kept DNA is CDR3 alone, 39 bases in frame from the first base. CDR1 and CDR2 are read off the germline V gene as KGHSH and LQKENI. V has 4 bases trimmed and J has 10 bases trimmed; junction bases matching no gene number 6. Here is what the overall study found, with its caveats: An increase in top tumor clonotypes in blood was observed from baseline to 2 weeks post-radiation, followed by contraction by 4 weeks, which was taken to suggest transient expansion of tumor-resident clones. No pretreatment tumor biopsies were available, so the baseline intratumoral presence of clonotypes could not be determined. Because the trial had a single-armed design, the trial could not examine how radiation dose or scheduling affected the TCR repertoire. Dynamics of the blood repertoire were not tracked past 4 weeks after treatment.

Explained via the paper, the time point label denotes: blood 2 weeks post-SBRT. According to the study, the label for this sample's treatment or condition signals: 15 Gy SBRT to primary tumor, nephrectomy 4 weeks later. Serial peripheral blood from radiation-treated patients was sampled at baseline, 2 weeks and 4 weeks after SBRT to track tumor-enriched clonotypes. Renal cell carcinoma with clear cell pathology was present in all patients. Genomic DNA for TCR sequencing was prepared using the QIAamp DNA Blood Mini Kit (Qiagen). Samples were included in the analyses only if all quality control checks were passed.

The sequence is built from TRBV18 and TRBJ2-1; TRBD2 fits 8 bases in the junction. Sequencing used blood, obtained from a patient whose treatment included radiotherapy and nephrectomy. The source of this sequence is a man aged 55-75 years with renal cell carcinoma. The DNA is TGTGCCAGCTCACAAGGACTAGCCGACGAGCAGTTCTTC. It translates as CASSQGLADEQFF.